This T cell receptor beta chain is from a study of OX40 agonist ivuxolimab in advanced cancers. Overall study context: Treatment of patients was with ivuxolimab, an agonistic anti-OX40 (CD134) antibody.

With 4 bases removed from V and 10 bases from J, the gap between germline ends came to 23 bases. Per the germline V gene, CDR1 is SGDLS and CDR2 is YYNGEE. The CDR3 length is 15 residues. Assay: immunoSEQ multiplex PCR; the TCRdb copy retains only in-frame clones and omits some. The top ten hold about 0.15% of the sample, which has approximately 94,000 clones, around 91% seen once. Any history of autoimmune disease or systemic immunosuppression disqualified patients. This sequence originates from an adult with an advanced solid tumor such as melanoma, head and neck, liver or kidney cancer. The chain is built from TRBV9 and TRBJ2-5; possibly TRBD1 or TRBD2 for D (5 bases each). Sequenced material: CD4+ or CD8+ T cells sorted from blood, taken in a trial of the OX40 agonist ivuxolimab. The CDR3 sequence: CASSSAGTPNGDQYF. The CDR3 nucleotides read TGTGCCAGCAGCTCGGCCGGGACGCCGAATGGGGACCAGTACTTC.